This T cell receptor beta chain stems from a study of CD8+ T cells in alopecia areata. At the level of the study: Tofacitinib administration to treated patients was oral, at 5 to 10 mg twice daily. Study-level results: Scalp clonality and expanded CD8+ clones among the top 100 fell significantly with tofacitinib. Sharing of TCRs across patients appeared less clear than in mice, possibly for HLA-related reasons.

As for this clone: Its antigen is not identified.

Trimming removed 7 bases from V and 6 bases from J, with 19 bases in between. CDR1 SQVTM and CDR2 ANQGSEA come from the germline V gene. This CDR3 has 14 amino acids. RNA extraction and reverse transcription yielded cDNA as sequencing template. Produced via immunoSEQ multiplex PCR; TCRdb's table is partial and in-frame only. The sample lists approximately 150,000 clones; roughly 60% were seen once. Indicated treatment: oral pan-JAK inhibitor, 5-10 mg twice daily. This clonotype was obtained from a human donor with alopecia areata. This sequence joins TRBV29-1 and TRBJ2-1; tentative D call: TRBD2 (6 bases). Sequences were derived from CD4+ T cells sorted from blood, sampled at roughly week 58, from a patient treated with tofacitinib. CDR3 sequence: CSAQPGLSTNEQFF. The CDR3 nucleotides read TGCAGCGCCCAACCGGGACTCTCCACCAATGAGCAGTTCTTC.